A single sample is the source of the 28 T cell receptor beta chains below, sequenced in a study of T cell responses to AZD1222 COVID-19 vaccine. Generated by immunoSEQ multiplex PCR, the TCRdb table keeps only in-frame clones and is missing some. The sample lists 95,000 to 150,000 clones, about nine tenths occurring once. Sample: peripheral blood, taken on day 0 of AZD1222 vaccination. The receptors come from an adult in good health.

The rearrangement uses TRBV7-2 and TRBJ1-2, with D perhaps TRBD1 (5 bases). V was pared by 2 bases and J by 5 bases, with 21 bases between. CDR3 size: 17 residues. Germline assignment: CDR1 SGHTA and CDR2 FQGNSA. The CDR3 loop is CASSLKLGDVTPYGYTF. The CDR3, as DNA: TGTGCCAGCAGCTTAAAACTGGGGGATGTGACCCCATATGGCTACACCTTC. Complete variable domain (other parts from reference TRBV7-2 and TRBJ1-2): GAGVSQSPSNKVTEKGKDVELRCDPISGHTALYWYRQSLGQGLEFLIYFQGNSAPDKSGLPSDRFSAERTGGSVSTLTIQRTQQEDSAVYLCASSLKLGDVTPYGYTFGSGTRLTVV.

DNA for the CDR3: TGTGCCAGCAGCCCCGAGGTCGGGGAGCAGTTCTTC. Its protein product is CASSPEVGEQFF. The rearrangement joins TRBV3-1 (or the pseudogene TRBV3-2) to TRBJ2-1; D not resolved. The CDR3 is made up of 12 amino acids. V was clipped by 4 bases and J by 10 bases, with 11 bases between them. Looked up from germline, CDR1 is LGHDT and CDR2 is YNNKEL (reference sequence).

The rearrangement joins TRBV5-1 to TRBJ2-7; TRBD1 agrees at 7 bases. Germline values: CDR1 SGHRS, CDR2 YFSETQ. The CDR3 is 17 amino acids. The V and J ends lost 3 bases and 1 base, in that order; junction bases with no gene match: 13. The CDR3: CASSWWQGVSESYEQYF. The CDR3 bases are TGCGCCAGCAGCTGGTGGCAGGGGGTTTCGGAATCCTACGAGCAGTACTTC.

The chain combines TRBV10-3 with TRBJ1-5; D remains ambiguous. The germline V and J ends were trimmed by 10 bases and 1 base, with 14 bases remaining between them. The CDR3 is made up of 14 amino acids. Germline V gene lookup returns CDR1 ENHRY and CDR2 SYGVKD. CDR3 sequence (DNA): TGTGCCACCGCCCCGGGAGGGAGCAATCAGCCCCAGCATTTT. The encoded protein is CATAPGGSNQPQHF.

A remark on this clone: One end of the junction is discordant with germline, which a read error may explain. CDR3 amino acids: CASREGQYSNQPQHF. The DNA of the CDR3 is TGTGCCAGCAGAGAAGGACAGTATAGCAATCAGCCCCAGCATTTT. This chain uses TRBV6-1 with TRBJ1-5; D may be TRBD1 (6 bases). This CDR3 spans 15 amino acids. Germline V gene lookup returns CDR1 MNHNS and CDR2 SASEGT.

This clone was seen a few times. This chain uses TRBV27 with TRBJ2-1; D call uncertain. Germline V CDR1 and CDR2: MNHEY, SMNVEV (reference sequence). The CDR3 has 14 residues. The germline V and J ends were trimmed by 3 bases and 2 bases, with 8 bases remaining between them. CDR3 nucleotides: TGTGCCAGCAGTTTCCCCCCGGCCTACAATGAGCAGTTCTTC. Translating gives CASSFPPAYNEQFF.

The chain carries TRBV4-2 and TRBJ1-4; 8 bases are a match to TRBD1. V trimming: 1 base; J trimming: 8 bases; junction bases outside the gene matches: 6. The germline gives CDR1 LGHNA, CDR2 YNFKEQ. The CDR3 is made up of 15 amino acids. CDR3 bases: TGTGCCAGCAGCCAAGGCGCAGGGGGCATGGAAAAACTGTTTTTT. It codes for CASSQGAGGMEKLFF.

The chain joins TRBV7-2 to TRBJ2-7, with 7 positions matching TRBD1. Germline V gives CDR1 SGHTA, CDR2 FQGNSA. Trimming cost V 3 bases and J 3 bases; bases outside gene matches: 5. This CDR3 region has 14 residues. The CDR3 region is CASSFTGTDYEQYF. The CDR3 DNA reads as TGTGCCAGCAGCTTTACCGGGACAGACTACGAGCAGTACTTC.

The rearrangement links TRBV7-9 to TRBJ1-6, with a possible D match to TRBD1 (5 bases). The CDR3 spans 17 residues. Germline V gene sequence: CDR1 SEHNR, CDR2 FQNEAQ (reference sequence). Trimming shortened V by 5 bases and J by 7 bases, and 21 bases separated the two germline ends. CDR3 coding DNA: TGTGCCAGCAGCCAACTTGGAGGGGACGCGTTGAATTCACCCCTCCACTTT. Translating it yields CASSQLGGDALNSPLHF.

This chain joins TRBV10-3 and TRBJ1-6; no definite D call. Per germline, CDR1 ENHRY and CDR2 SYGVKD. V lost 4 bases to trimming and J lost 6 bases, with 7 bases between them. CDR3 length equals 13 residues. CDR3 bases: TGTGCCATCAGTGGGACGGGTAATTCACCCCTCCACTTT. As protein: CAISGTGNSPLHF.

The rearrangement joins TRBV28 to TRBJ1-2; possible D gene TRBD1, 5 bases. Trimming shortened V by 2 bases and J by 8 bases, and 12 bases separated the two germline ends. Germline CDR1 MDHEN, CDR2 SYDVKM. This CDR3 has 13 amino acids. This chain's CDR3 is CASSLMQGPGYTF. The DNA of the CDR3 is TGTGCCAGCAGTTTAATGCAGGGACCCGGCTACACCTTC.

The gene calls are TRBV19 and TRBJ1-5; D gene uncertain. Germline V gene data show CDR1 as LNHDA and CDR2 as SQIVND (reference sequence). The CDR3 runs to 14 residues. V gave up 5 bases and J gave up 5 bases, with 13 bases separating them. CDR3 protein: CASSGGFWDQPQHF. The CDR3 nucleotides read TGTGCCAGTAGTGGAGGGTTCTGGGATCAGCCCCAGCATTTT. Based on the CDR3 plus reference TRBV19 and TRBJ1-5, the full variable domain is DGGITQSPKYLFRKEGQNVTLSCEQNLNHDAMYWYRQDPGQGLRLIYYSQIVNDFQKGDIAEGYSVSREKKESFPLTVTSAQKNPTAFYLCASSGGFWDQPQHFGDGTRLSIL.

CDR3 DNA: TGTGCCAGTAGTCTCAAGACAGGGGCAGGAAACACCATATATTTT. This gives the protein CASSLKTGAGNTIYF. The chain has TRBV19 and TRBJ1-3, with TRBD1 matching over 8 bases. The CDR3 contains 15 residues. Germline trimming cut 5 bases from V and 4 bases from J; bases unmatched to any gene: 7. CDR1 LNHDA and CDR2 SQIVND come from the germline V gene (reference sequence).

This clone was seen only once. The chain has TRBV9 and TRBJ1-4; D gene uncertain. Looked up from germline, CDR1 is SGDLS and CDR2 is YYNGEE. This CDR3 has 15 residues. The ends were cut back, 0 bases at V and 4 bases at J, with 10 bases in the middle. CDR3 in DNA: TGTGCCAGCAGCGTAGGGGAGAATGGTAATGAAAAACTGTTTTTT. It encodes CASSVGENGNEKLFF.

The V and J genes are TRBV15 and TRBJ2-5, with a possible D match to TRBD1 (6 bases). Looked up from germline, CDR1 is LNHNV and CDR2 is YYDKDF (reference sequence). V shed 4 bases and J shed 0 bases, with 9 bases lying between them. The CDR3 consists of 14 residues. The CDR3 DNA reads TGTGCCACCAGCATCGGGACAAACCAAGAGACCCAGTACTTC. This translates into CATSIGTNQETQYF.

This clone occurred a few times. V gene TRBV29-1 combines with J gene TRBJ2-7; possible D gene TRBD1, 5 bases. This CDR3 has 13 residues. The germline gives CDR1 SQVTM, CDR2 ANQGSEA. Deletions cut 1 base from V and 0 bases from J, with 7 bases between. The CDR3 here is CSVEADSSYEQYF. As DNA, the CDR3 is TGCAGCGTTGAAGCAGACAGCTCCTACGAGCAGTACTTC.

The rearrangement links TRBV5-1 to TRBJ2-3; 10 bases match TRBD1. The CDR3 loop spans 15 amino acids. CDR1 and CDR2 from the germline V gene are SGHRS and YFSETQ. The J segment lost 7 bases and the V segment lost 0 bases, leaving 5 bases of the junction unmatched. The CDR3 protein is CASSLVGTGDYTQYF. CDR3 nucleotide sequence: TGCGCCAGCAGCTTGGTGGGGACAGGGGATTATACGCAGTATTTT.

J is TRBJ1-1 and V is TRBV18; D gene uncertain. The germline gives CDR1 KGHSH, CDR2 LQKENI. The CDR3 spans 15 residues. V lost 3 bases and J lost 4, with 15 bases in between. As DNA, the CDR3 is TGTGCCAGCTCACCGAGTGAAATGGAGGCCACTGAAGCTTTCTTT. Its translation: CASSPSEMEATEAFF.

This clone has a single count. V gene TRBV7-3 combines with J gene TRBJ2-5, with D hard to call. The CDR3 has 15 residues. The germline V and J ends were trimmed by 1 base and 4 bases, with 13 bases remaining between them. Germline V gene lookup returns CDR1 SGHTA and CDR2 FQGTGA. DNA for the CDR3: TGTGCCAGCAGCTTAAGTCCGCAACCGGGAGAGACCCAGTACTTC. Protein product: CASSLSPQPGETQYF.

This clone was picked up a small number of times. The V call is TRBV5-8, the J call TRBJ1-5; TRBD1 aligns across 10 bases. Germline V gives CDR1 SGHTS, CDR2 YDEGEE. V lost 4 bases, J lost 6 bases, and 7 bases stayed unmatched. CDR3 length equals 15 residues. DNA of the CDR3: TGTGCCAGCAGCCCGACAGGGGGCATCGGTCAGCCCCAGCATTTT. It is translated as CASSPTGGIGQPQHF.

This chain connects TRBV6-1 to TRBJ1-2, with 9 bases identical to TRBD1. CDR1 MNHNS and CDR2 SASEGT come from the germline V gene. This CDR3 is 14 amino acids long. V lost 2 bases, J lost 8 bases, and 6 bases stayed unmatched. The CDR3 nucleotides are TGTGCCAGCAGTGAATTCGGACAGGGGCGAGGCTACACCTTC. Residues: CASSEFGQGRGYTF.

This rearrangement joins TRBV27 to TRBJ1-2; tentative D call: TRBD1 (5 bases). The CDR3 extends over 14 amino acids. Trimming left V 2 bases short and J 3 bases short, with 10 bases between. The germline gives CDR1 MNHEY, CDR2 SMNVEV (reference sequence). The CDR3 is CASSLVPGHYGYTF. CDR3 in DNA: TGTGCCAGCAGTTTAGTTCCGGGGCACTATGGCTACACCTTC.

This clone is a singleton in its sample. The chain joins TRBV19 to TRBJ1-3, with D possibly being TRBD1 (5 bases). From germline, CDR1 is LNHDA and CDR2 SQIVND (reference sequence). This CDR3 has 13 residues. The ends were cut back, 8 bases at V and 2 bases at J, with 10 bases in the middle. CDR3 loop: CASSGGAGNTIYF. CDR3 sequence (DNA): TGTGCCAGTTCCGGGGGAGCTGGAAACACCATATATTTT.

This clone was picked up one time. The genes are TRBV19 and TRBJ1-5; D call uncertain. Between the trimmed V and J ends, which lost 7 bases and 0 bases, there was a span of 10 bases. Germline loops: CDR1 LNHDA, CDR2 SQIVND (reference sequence). The CDR3 has 14 amino acids. The CDR3 DNA reads as TGTGCCAGTACCGGAGACTATAGCAATCAGCCCCAGCATTTT. It is translated as CASTGDYSNQPQHF.

The chain uses TRBV6-2 or TRBV6-3 and TRBJ1-5; D is undetermined. The length of the CDR3 is 18 residues. Trimming removed 0 bases at V and 1 base at J, with 16 bases between. CDR1 and CDR2 from the germline V gene are MNHEY and SVGEGT. The CDR3, as DNA: TGTGCCAGCAGTTACTCGATTGGGCAGGCGGAGAGCAATCAGCCCCAGCATTTT. It yields the protein CASSYSIGQAESNQPQHF.

J is TRBJ2-2 and V is TRBV5-6, with D unresolved. The germline V gene has CDR1 SGHDT and CDR2 YYEEEE. There are 16 residues in the CDR3. The V end lost 5 bases, the J end lost 2 bases, and 16 bases lay between the germline ends. The CDR3 loop is CASRPRGWLNTGELFF. The CDR3 DNA reads TGTGCCAGCAGGCCGCGTGGGTGGTTAAACACCGGGGAGCTGTTTTTT.

There are a few counts of this clone. The rearrangement links TRBV10-1 to TRBJ2-2; D unresolved. CDR3 size: 14 residues. Germline V CDR1 and CDR2: WNHNN, SYGVQD (reference sequence). Between the trimmed V and J ends, which lost 3 bases and 1 base, there was a span of 6 bases. The CDR3 sequence: CASSEDRNTGELFF. As DNA, the CDR3 is TGCGCCAGCAGTGAAGACCGGAACACCGGGGAGCTGTTTTTT.

The chain couples TRBV3-1 (or the pseudogene TRBV3-2) to TRBJ2-7; 10 nucleotides match TRBD2. This CDR3 is 18 amino acids long. The V gene's germline CDR1 is LGHDT and CDR2 YNNKEL (reference sequence). Unmatched junction bases numbered 11, after V lost 0 bases and J lost 3 bases. CDR3 in amino acids: CASSQDGSGGPKVYEQYF. Written as DNA, the CDR3 is TGTGCCAGCAGCCAAGATGGTAGCGGGGGGCCCAAGGTCTACGAGCAGTACTTC.